These 27 T cell receptor beta chains share one sample of origin, sequenced in a study of tumor and adjacent non-tumor tissue in lung cancer. A modified ARM-PCR protocol with three rounds of nested PCR amplified TCRbeta. Each CDR3 protein is one row after TCRdb ran MiXCR on the multiplex PCR reads. The sample holds more than 60,000 distinct CDR3 sequences; around 74% are singletons and the top ten take approximately 12%. No cell sorting was done before RNA was extracted from the tissue. The sample taken for sequencing was lung tumor tissue. These receptors all come from a woman aged 50 to 60 with non-small cell lung cancer.

With respect to this clonotype: The junction departs from germline at one end; a sequencing error may be responsible. V usage is TRBV11-2 and J usage is TRBJ2-1; D is perhaps TRBD2 (6 bases). Germline V CDR1 and CDR2: SGHAT, FQNNGV. The CDR3 spans 15 residues. CDR3 region: CASSLESGGHNEHFF. CDR3 nucleotides: TGTGCCAGCAGCTTAGAATCTGGAGGGCACAATGAGCACTTCTTC.

This clonotype was seen a single time. The V and J genes are TRBV20-1 and TRBJ2-1; 7 nucleotides align to TRBD2. The junction had 20 bases not matched to a gene; V was cut back by 8 bases and J by 7 bases. CDR1 is DFQATT, CDR2 SNEGSKA, per germline (reference sequence). CDR3 length: 16 residues. The CDR3 DNA reads TGCAGTCCTCCCCCTTCCCCTGCTAGCGGCGGGAATGAGCAGTTCTTC. Translated: CSPPPSPASGGNEQFF.

On this clonotype itself: The junction departs from germline at one end; a sequencing error may be responsible. This chain connects TRBV12-3 or TRBV12-4 to TRBJ2-7; TRBD2 is a possible D gene (6 bases). The CDR3 sequence is 13 residues long. Written as DNA, the CDR3 is TGTGGCAGCTGTGTTGGGAGGACCTACGAACAGTACTTC. It codes for CGSCVGRTYEQYF.

A word on this clonotype: A junction boundary mismatches the germline segment, possibly from a read error. This chain connects TRBV28 to TRBJ2-2; 11 bases match TRBD1. Germline V CDR1 and CDR2: MDHEN, SYDVKM. The CDR3 is 15 residues long. CDR3 nucleotide sequence: TGCGCCAGAAGTTGGGGACAGGGGGACACCGGGGAGCTGTTTTTT. Protein: CARSWGQGDTGELFF. The full variable domain, in which reference TRBV28 and TRBJ2-2 provide the parts outside the CDR3, is DVKVTQSSRYLVKRTGEKVFLECVQDMDHENMFWYRQDPGLGLRLIYFSYDVKMKEKGDIPEGYSVSREKKERFSLILESASTNQTSMYLCARSWGQGDTGELFFGEGSRLTVL.

Concerning this clonotype: A junction boundary mismatches the germline segment, possibly from a read error. The chain employs TRBV6-2 or TRBV6-3 and TRBJ1-5, with unresolved D. The CDR3 consists of 14 residues. The germline V gene has CDR1 MNHEY and CDR2 SVGEGT. CDR3: CVSSYMGSSQPQHF. The CDR3 coding sequence is TGTGTCAGCAGTTACATGGGGTCTAGTCAGCCCCAGCATTTT.

Of note for this clonotype: One end of the junction is discordant with germline, which a read error may explain. This sequence joins TRBV4-1 and TRBJ2-7; tentative D call: TRBD2 (5 bases). The CDR3 loop spans 14 amino acids. Germline V CDR1 and CDR2: MGHRA, YSYEKL. The CDR3 protein is CVGRGKTTPYELYF. CDR3 coding DNA: TGCGTGGGGAGAGGGAAGACAACTCCCTACGAGCTGTACTTC.

This clonotype was seen just once. One junction end disagrees with the germline gene, perhaps due to a read error. V and J are TRBV20-1 and TRBJ2-2; D is ambiguous. Germline V gene sequence: CDR1 DFQATT, CDR2 SNEGSKA (reference sequence). CDR3 length: 13 amino acids. Written as DNA, the CDR3 is TGCAGTGTTGTGGATTCGAACACCGTGGAGCTGTTTTTT. It codes for CSVVDSNTVELFF.

As regards this clonotype: A junction boundary mismatches the germline segment, possibly from a read error. The chain combines TRBV10-3 with TRBJ2-2; the D call may be TRBD1 or TRBD2 (7 bases each). Per the germline V gene, CDR1 is ENHRY and CDR2 is SYGVKD. CDR3 length equals 14 residues. CDR3: CAIRPGGTTGVLFF. The CDR3, as DNA: TGTGCCATCAGGCCCGGCGGGACTACAGGGGTGCTGTTTTTT.

This clonotype has only one observation. One end of the junction fails to match germline, which may point to a read error. This chain uses TRBV30 with TRBJ2-5; a possible D gene is TRBD2 (6 bases). Germline loops: CDR1 GTSNPN, CDR2 SVGIG (reference sequence). The CDR3 consists of 14 residues. CDR3 DNA: TGTGTCTGGAGGGCCCGGGATGGGGAAGAGACCCAGTACTTC. Its protein product is CVWRARDGEETQYF.

CDR3 bases: TGTGCCACCAGCAGAGGCTGGAGGGCCTCCGATGAGCAGTTCTTC. Its translation is CATSRGWRASDEQFF. The J gene is TRBJ2-1, the V gene TRBV15; TRBD2 might be the D (6 bases). CDR1 is LNHNV, CDR2 YYDKDF, per germline (reference sequence). The CDR3 contains 15 residues. V lost 1 base and J lost 8, with 15 bases in between.

The J gene is TRBJ2-4, the V gene TRBV4-2, with D possibly being TRBD2 (5 bases). CDR3 length: 15 amino acids. CDR1 and CDR2 (germline): LGHNA, YNFKEQ. The V and J ends lost 1 base and 5 bases respectively, with 12 bases between them. The CDR3 protein is CASSQGLGGQNIQYF. The CDR3 DNA is TGTGCCAGCAGCCAAGGTCTAGGAGGCCAAAACATTCAGTACTTC.

Comments on this clonotype: A much larger clone differs by one base, so this may be a read error. The chain links TRBV11-2 to TRBJ2-1; D uncertain. This CDR3 has 12 amino acids. The germline CDR1 and CDR2 sequences are SGHAT and FQNNGV. The CDR3 DNA follows: TGTGCCAGCGAAAAGTCCTACGATGAGCAGTTCTTC. Its protein product is CASEKSYDEQFF.

Regarding this clonotype: This may stem from a read error, because a much larger clone lies one nucleotide away. The CDR3 DNA follows: TGCGCCAGCAGCTCGGGGGGAGGGCCCTCCTACAATGAGCAGTTCTTC. Encoded protein: CASSSGGGPSYNEQFF. The J gene is TRBJ2-1, the V gene TRBV5-1, with TRBD2 identical over 7 bases. With V trimmed by 3 bases and J by 0 bases, 6 bases remained unmatched. Germline V lookup: CDR1 SGHRS, CDR2 YFSETQ. CDR3 length: 16 amino acids.

Comment on this clonotype: Given the absence of the conserved phenylalanine or tryptophan at the CDR3 end, a read error is likely. CDR3: CASSLRAGRYKQFI. The CDR3 DNA follows: TGTGCCAGCAGCTTAAGAGCGGGCCGGTATAAGCAGTTCATC. The chain carries TRBV11-1 and TRBJ2-1, with D perhaps TRBD2 (6 bases). Germline CDR1 SGHAT, CDR2 FQDESV (reference sequence). The CDR3 extends over 14 amino acids. V was cut by 2 bases and J by 11 bases, with 16 bases left in between.

Of note for this clonotype: In this CDR3 the conserved last residue, phenylalanine or tryptophan, is missing, so a read error is likely. The genes are TRBV11-3 and TRBJ1-2, with a possible D match to TRBD1 (5 bases). The germline V gene has CDR1 SGHNT and CDR2 YENEEA. V lost 10 bases, J lost 4 bases, and 13 bases lay in between. There are 12 residues in the CDR3. The chain's CDR3 is CATKRGCYGYTH. The DNA of the CDR3 is TGTGCCACCAAGAGGGGTTGCTATGGCTACACCCAC.

This clonotype turned up a few times. The V gene is TRBV27, the J gene TRBJ1-4; weak D call: TRBD1 (5 bases). This CDR3 region has 16 residues. Trimming cost V 1 base and J 1 base, with 10 bases left between them. Germline V lookup: CDR1 MNHEY, CDR2 SMNVEV (reference sequence). CDR3 loop: CASSLFGGRTNEKLFF. The CDR3 region has the DNA TGTGCCAGCAGTTTATTCGGGGGACGAACTAATGAAAAACTGTTTTTT.

Concerning this clonotype: The junction shows a germline mismatch at one end, possibly a read error. The V call is TRBV11-2, the J call TRBJ1-4; D ambiguous. The CDR3 runs to 14 residues. CDR1 is SGHAT, CDR2 FQNNGV, per germline. The DNA for the CDR3 is TGTGCCAGCAGCTTAGCTGTGATTAATGGAAAACTGTTTTTT. This encodes CASSLAVINGKLFF. Filled out from reference TRBV11-2 and TRBJ1-4, the complete variable domain reads EAGVAQSPRYKIIEKRQSVAFWCNPISGHATLYWYQQILGQGPKLLIQFQNNGVVDDSQLPKDRFSAERLKGVDSTLKIQPAKLEDSAVYLCASSLAVINGKLFFGSGTQLSVL.

Notes on this clonotype: At one boundary the junction diverges from the germline segment, which might be a read error. The chain couples TRBV10-3 to TRBJ1-5; 8 nucleotides line up with TRBD1. The CDR3 covers 14 residues. Germline CDR1 reads ENHRY; CDR2 reads SYGVKD. For the CDR3, the DNA is TGTGCCATCAGTGACTGGACAGGGCTTCAGCCCCAACATTTT. Encoded protein: CAISDWTGLQPQHF.

Regarding this clonotype: One junction end disagrees with the germline gene, perhaps due to a read error. This chain joins TRBV12-3 or TRBV12-4 and TRBJ2-1; no definite D call. CDR3 size: 15 residues. This CDR3 is CASTLPEDPYSEQFF. For the CDR3, the DNA is TGTGCCAGCACATTACCTGAGGACCCCTACAGTGAGCAGTTCTTC.

This clonotype was found many times. The chain combines TRBV4-1 with TRBJ1-1, with D tentatively TRBD1 (5 bases). The length of the CDR3 is 15 residues. CDR1 and CDR2 from the germline V gene are MGHRA and YSYEKL. Deletions cut 4 bases from V and 1 base from J, with 13 bases between. Written as DNA, the CDR3 is TGCGCCAGCAGCCCGCCAGGGATGACGAACACTGAAGCTTTCTTT. This codes for CASSPPGMTNTEAFF.

Notes on this clonotype: The germline gene is not matched at one end of the junction; a read error may be the cause. The CDR3 region has the DNA TGTGCTAGCAATGAAGATCCCGGGAGGGTCACCGGGGAGCTGTTTTTT. Translation: CASNEDPGRVTGELFF. The genes are TRBV6-1 and TRBJ2-2; TRBD2 matches at 8 bases. The CDR3 length is 16 residues. Germline-derived CDR1 and CDR2 are MNHNS and SASEGT.

Turning to this clonotype: The conserved phenylalanine or tryptophan normally closing the CDR3 is absent here, so this likely arose from a read error. The chain is built from TRBV14 and TRBJ1-3; 7 positions agree with TRBD1. The CDR3 is 15 residues long. Trimming cost V 3 bases and J 5 bases; bases outside gene matches: 7. Germline values: CDR1 SGHDN, CDR2 FVKESK. For the CDR3, the DNA is TGTGCCAGCAGCCAGGACAGGATACTGAGAAACACCATATATTGT. Its translation: CASSQDRILRNTIYC.

Concerning this clonotype: The CDR3 does not close with the conserved phenylalanine or tryptophan, likely indicating a read error. CDR3 DNA: TGTGTCAGCAGCTTAACGTGGGGGAGCTCCAACGTGCAGTACCTC. Protein product: CVSSLTWGSSNVQYL. The J gene is TRBJ2-7, the V gene TRBV11-2; D tentatively fits TRBD1 or TRBD2 (5 bases each). The CDR3 loop spans 15 amino acids. In germline, CDR1 is SGHAT, CDR2 FQNNGV.

This chain uses TRBV18 with TRBJ2-3; 14 positions match TRBD2. Trimming cost V 3 bases and J 2 bases; bases outside gene matches: 10. Germline CDR1 is KGHSH and CDR2 is LQKENI. The CDR3 runs 19 residues. The CDR3 reads CASSPLTSGRALSTDTQYF. The CDR3 DNA is TGTGCCAGCTCACCGCTGACTAGCGGGAGGGCCTTATCCACAGATACGCAGTATTTT.

This clonotype was detected only a few times. Its ends do not fully match the called genes, so a read error is possible. The chain couples TRBV7-9 to TRBJ2-1, with TRBD2 matching over 9 bases. The CDR3 spans 17 residues. Germline loops: CDR1 SEHNR, CDR2 FQNEAQ (reference sequence). For the CDR3, the DNA is TGTGCCAGCAGCTTATCTCCAGGCGCGGGAGGGCTGGATGAGCGGTTCTTT. The encoded protein is CASSLSPGAGGLDERFF.

The V call is TRBV10-3, the J call TRBJ2-1; 9 bases are shared with TRBD2. Germline V gives CDR1 ENHRY, CDR2 SYGVKD. This CDR3 contains 20 residues. Losses at the gene ends were 1 base for V and 13 bases for J; bases not matched to a gene: 26. CDR3 in amino acids: CAISEFVTPGLASSYIEQFF. Here the CDR3 DNA reads TGTGCCATCAGTGAGTTCGTCACCCCGGGACTAGCCAGCTCCTACATTGAACAGTTCTTC.

In its sample, this clonotype was seen a few times. This may stem from a read error, because a much larger clone lies one nucleotide away. V and J are TRBV12-3 or TRBV12-4 and TRBJ2-7; D is unclear. CDR3 length equals 14 residues. CDR3 DNA sequence: TGTGCCAGCAGTTTAACCAACCGTCTCTACAAGCAGTACTTC. This codes for CASSLTNRLYKQYF.